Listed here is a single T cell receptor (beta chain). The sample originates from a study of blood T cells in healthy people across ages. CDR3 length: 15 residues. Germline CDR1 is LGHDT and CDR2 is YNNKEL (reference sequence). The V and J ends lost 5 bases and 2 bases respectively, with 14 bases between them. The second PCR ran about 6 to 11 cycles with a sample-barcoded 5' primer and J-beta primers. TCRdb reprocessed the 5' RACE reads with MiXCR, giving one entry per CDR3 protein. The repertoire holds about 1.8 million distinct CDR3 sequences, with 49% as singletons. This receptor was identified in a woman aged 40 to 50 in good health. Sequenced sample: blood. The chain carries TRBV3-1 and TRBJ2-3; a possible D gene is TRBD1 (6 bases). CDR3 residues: CASSYTTGNTDTQYF. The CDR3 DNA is TGTGCCAGCAGCTACACAACAGGGAACACAGATACGCAGTATTTT.